This T cell receptor (beta chain) was retrieved from a study of T cells after yellow fever vaccination. Study-wide results and limits: Most clones from primary vaccination were detected again post-booster (just under 97% CD4, 88% CD8).

Of note for this clonotype: Antigen: not known.

Germline lookup yields CDR1 SGHTA and CDR2 FQGNSA. V gave up 1 base and J gave up 6 bases, with 19 bases separating them. This CDR3 region has 17 residues. By 5'RACE template switching, TCR cDNA was produced, with a universal primer site and UMIs added in the process. One entry per CDR3 protein results from TCRdb running MiXCR on the 5' RACE reads. The table has just under 600,000 distinct CDR3 sequences, roughly 12% seen once; the top ten hold over 12%. The receptor's source is a man aged 30 to 39 who received the YFV17D yellow fever vaccine. The chain employs TRBV7-2 and TRBJ2-1; D may be TRBD2 (5 bases). The sample was PBMCs, taken on the day of the yellow fever booster vaccination. Here the CDR3 DNA reads TGTGCCAGCAGCTTAGTTGGAACCCGGAGTGGAGGCAATGAGCAGTTCTTC. Amino acid sequence: CASSLVGTRSGGNEQFF.